This is a list of T cell receptor beta chains from one sample in a study of shared clonotypes between healthy human individuals. TCRdb keeps only in-frame clones here, not all; method: immunoSEQ multiplex PCR. The sample holds 550,000 to 600,000 clones, nearly 98% seen once. Sequenced material: naive CD8+ T cells sorted from blood. The receptors were gathered from a young man in good health. The CDR3 runs from the conserved cysteine through the conserved F or W. The D gene is left open where the match is weak.

j_gene	v_gene	d_gene	CDR3nt	CDR3aa
TRBJ2-2	TRBV7-9	.	TGTGCCAGCAGCTTAGCTAGGGCCAGGCACACCGGGGAGCTGTTTTTT	CASSLARARHTGELFF
TRBJ1-2	TRBV6-5	.	TGTGCCAGCAGTTACAAGGGTAACTATGGCTACACCTTC	CASSYKGNYGYTF
TRBJ2-7	TRBV5-1	.	TGCGCCAGCAGGCCCGCAGGGACCCACGAGCAGTACTTC	CASRPAGTHEQYF
TRBJ2-1	TRBV9	TRBD2	TGTGCCAGCAGCGTTGGGACTAGCGGGAGGGCCCTCTACAATGAGCAGTTCTTC	CASSVGTSGRALYNEQFF
TRBJ2-7	TRBV18	.	TGTGCCAGCTCACCACCGGTTGACCACTCCTACGAGCAGTACTTC	CASSPPVDHSYEQYF
TRBJ1-1	TRBV4-1	.	TGCGCCAGCAGCCAATGGAGTAGGGGGAACACTGAAGCTTTCTTT	CASSQWSRGNTEAFF
TRBJ1-4	TRBV7-8	.	TGTGCCAGCGGGAATGAAAAACTGTTTTTT	CASGNEKLFF
TRBJ1-2	TRBV7-9	.	TGTGCCAGCAGCTTAGAGACAGACATCTTCTATGGCTACACCTTC	CASSLETDIFYGYTF
TRBJ1-1	TRBV4-2	.	TGTGCCAGCAGCCAAGAGGAAGGAGCGCAGAACACTGAAGCTTTCTTT	CASSQEEGAQNTEAFF
TRBJ1-5	TRBV15	TRBD1	TGTGCCACCAGCAGAGATGGGGACAGGGGCCATCAGCCCCAGCATTTT	CATSRDGDRGHQPQHF
TRBJ2-1	TRBV15	TRBD2	TGTGCCACCTTGAGCGGGAGGGGGAACAATGAGCAGTTCTTC	CATLSGRGNNEQFF
TRBJ2-2	TRBV18	TRBD1	TGTGCCAGCTCACAAAGACTTCCCGGGACAGGGGTAACCGGGGAGCTGTTTTTT	CASSQRLPGTGVTGELFF
TRBJ2-1	TRBV27	.	TGTGCCAGCAGCGTATCTGCAGGGGTGGACTACAATGAGCAGTTCTTC	CASSVSAGVDYNEQFF
TRBJ2-7	TRBV11-2	.	TGTGCCAGCAGCTTATTGCGCGCCTACGAGCAGTACTTC	CASSLLRAYEQYF
TRBJ2-3	TRBV7-3	.	TGTGCCAGCAGCTTTCAGGGTTTAGGCACAGATACGCAGTATTTT	CASSFQGLGTDTQYF
TRBJ2-1	TRBV2	TRBD2	TGTGCCAGCAGTGGACTAGCGGGAGGGCCCAATGAGCAGTTCTTC	CASSGLAGGPNEQFF
TRBJ2-7	TRBV27	TRBD2	TGTGCCAGCAATTCGGGACTAGCGGTCCACGAGCAGTACTTC	CASNSGLAVHEQYF
TRBJ1-2	TRBV28	TRBD1	TGTGCCAGCAGTTTCTCAGGGGGCGCAGATGGCTACACCTTC	CASSFSGGADGYTF
TRBJ2-1	TRBV14	TRBD2	TGTGCCAGCAGGGAAGCGGGAGGGAACACCAATGAGCAGTTCTTC	CASREAGGNTNEQFF
TRBJ2-1	TRBV7-8	.	TGTGCCAGCAGCACCCACGCCGATGAGCAGTTCTTC	CASSTHADEQFF